The 17 T cell receptor beta chains presented below share a single source sample, sequenced in a study of patients and donors after allogeneic stem cell transplantation. TCRdb ran MiXCR on the RT-PCR reads and lists one entry per CDR3 protein. The sample yields about 150,000 distinct CDR3 sequences, roughly two fifths seen once. Sequences were obtained from blood, either unsorted or a sorted T cell fraction (not recorded which). These receptors were obtained from a human donor who was either an allogeneic HSCT recipient or a stem cell or donor lymphocyte infusion donor (not recorded which). It is not recorded whose cells these are; they may come from a transplant donor.

The chain is built from TRBV25-1 and TRBJ1-4; D is possibly TRBD1 (6 bases). The CDR3 length is 16 residues. Trimming pared 0 bases from V and 8 bases from J, leaving 16 bases between. Germline CDR1 and CDR2: MGHDK and SYGVNS. CDR3 DNA: TGTGCCAGCAGTGAATATACGGGCAGGGGAGGGGAAAAACTGTTTTTT. Translating it yields CASSEYTGRGGEKLFF.

This clonotype has just a few counts. The V call is TRBV20-1, the J call TRBJ1-1; D gene ambiguous. CDR1 DFQATT and CDR2 SNEGSKA come from the germline V gene (reference sequence). V lost 3 bases and J 7 bases, leaving 9 bases between the germline ends. CDR3 size: 11 residues. CDR3 in DNA: TGCAGTGCTAGGGAGGACTATGAAGCTTTCTTT. Translating gives CSAREDYEAFF.

Many counts were recorded for this clonotype. The chain combines TRBV12-3 or TRBV12-4 with TRBJ1-1; 7 bases are a match to TRBD1. There are 14 residues in the CDR3. The V segment lost 4 bases and the J segment 1 base; nucleotides outside the gene matches: 3. CDR3 in amino acids: CASSYRDRNTEAFF. The CDR3 DNA reads as TGTGCCAGCAGTTACCGGGACAGGAACACTGAAGCTTTCTTT.

This sequence joins TRBV12-3 or TRBV12-4 and TRBJ1-1; no firm D call. The CDR3 is 11 amino acids. V was shortened by 2 bases and J by 12 bases, with 10 bases between the two germline ends. The CDR3 sequence: CASSLINRTFF. For the CDR3, the DNA is TGTGCCAGCAGTTTAATAAACAGAACTTTCTTT.

The rearrangement links TRBV12-3 or TRBV12-4 to TRBJ2-2; weak D call: TRBD1 (6 bases). The V gene lost 5 bases and the J gene lost 2 bases, with 15 bases spanning the gap. The CDR3 totals 16 residues. CDR3 sequence: CASSPRTEGNTGELFF. The CDR3 DNA is TGTGCCAGCAGTCCGAGGACAGAAGGCAACACCGGGGAGCTGTTTTTT.

The chain joins TRBV5-1 to TRBJ2-6, with D possibly TRBD1 on 6 matching bases. This CDR3 is 16 amino acids long. Trimming left V 7 bases short and J 0 bases short, with 14 bases between. Germline loops: CDR1 SGHRS, CDR2 YFSETQ. The CDR3 DNA sequence: TGCGCCAGCGCAGGGGACCGCTACTCTGGGGCCAACGTCCTGACTTTC. It encodes CASAGDRYSGANVLTF.

The CDR3 DNA follows: TGCGCCAGCAGCCCCGTGGGGGCAGATACGCAGTATTTT. Translating gives CASSPVGADTQYF. V is TRBV4-1 and J is TRBJ2-3; D is perhaps TRBD1 or TRBD2 (5 bases each). Looked up from germline, CDR1 is MGHRA and CDR2 is YSYEKL. The CDR3 has 13 amino acids. Trimming left V 4 bases short and J 4 bases short, with 9 bases between.

The chain employs TRBV5-5 and TRBJ1-2; the match to TRBD1 covers 7 bases. J was trimmed by 6 bases and V by 0 bases; bases with no gene match: 8. The CDR3 spans 15 residues. Germline values: CDR1 SGHKS, CDR2 YYEKEE (reference sequence). Here the CDR3 DNA reads TGTGCCAGCAGCTTGGGACCCGGGACAGAAAATGGCTACACCTTC. This encodes CASSLGPGTENGYTF.

This clonotype was seen a single time. The chain is built from TRBV30 and TRBJ2-5; TRBD1 is a possible D gene (7 bases). Germline V gene sequence: CDR1 GTSNPN, CDR2 SVGIG (reference sequence). The germline V and J ends were trimmed by 3 bases and 5 bases, with 16 bases remaining between them. This CDR3 region has 14 residues. CDR3 region: CAWSKKGAGETQYF. The CDR3 bases are TGTGCCTGGAGCAAGAAGGGGGCGGGGGAGACCCAGTACTTC.

A few counts support this clonotype. This chain uses TRBV28 with TRBJ1-3; D gene ambiguous. There are 15 residues in the CDR3. Trimming stripped 3 bases from V and 0 bases from J, with 9 bases between. The germline gives CDR1 MDHEN, CDR2 SYDVKM. The CDR3 loop is CASSFLSGSGNTIYF. CDR3 nucleotides: TGTGCCAGCAGTTTCTTGTCAGGCTCTGGAAACACCATATATTTT.

The rearrangement uses TRBV9 and TRBJ2-7, with a weak D call TRBD2 (6 bases). V was shortened by 2 bases and J by 4 bases, with 13 bases between the two germline ends. The CDR3 is 14 amino acids. CDR1 and CDR2 from the germline V gene are SGDLS and YYNGEE. Here the CDR3 DNA reads TGTGCCAGCAGCGTCGGGACTTTAGTATACGAGCAGTACTTC. This encodes CASSVGTLVYEQYF.

A few counts support this clonotype. This chain joins TRBV12-3 or TRBV12-4 and TRBJ1-4; D unclear. The V gene lost 5 bases and the J gene lost 5 bases, with 15 bases spanning the gap. The CDR3 covers 15 residues. The CDR3 here is CASSPRPVGNEKLFF. CDR3 DNA sequence: TGTGCCAGCAGTCCTCGCCCAGTTGGCAATGAAAAACTGTTTTTT.

The V and J genes are TRBV30 and TRBJ2-5; possibly TRBD2 for D (6 bases). Germline CDR1 and CDR2: GTSNPN and SVGIG (reference sequence). V gave up 3 bases and J gave up 5 bases, with 13 bases separating them. The CDR3 consists of 13 residues. CDR3 loop: CAWSGGTTETQYF. The DNA of the CDR3 is TGTGCCTGGAGCGGGGGAACGACGGAGACCCAGTACTTC.

The chain is built from TRBV19 and TRBJ1-1; TRBD1 agrees at 7 bases. This CDR3 comprises 17 residues. V was clipped by 7 bases and J by 2 bases; unmatched bases: 16. Germline V CDR1 and CDR2: LNHDA, SQIVND (reference sequence). The CDR3 region has the DNA TGTGCCAGTACCCTCGATAGGAGGGGACAGCCAAACACTGAAGCTTTCTTT. It is translated as CASTLDRRGQPNTEAFF.

This clonotype was counted between two and nine times. CDR3 in DNA: TGCGCCAGCAGCTTGGAAGAGGGCCTCATCGACAAAGATAATTCACCCCTCCACTTT. Residues: CASSLEEGLIDKDNSPLHF. The V call is TRBV5-1, the J call TRBJ1-6; no clear D. V was cut by 0 bases and J by 5 bases, with 21 bases left in between. This CDR3 is built from 19 residues. Germline V gene lookup returns CDR1 SGHRS and CDR2 YFSETQ.

The chain employs TRBV11-2 and TRBJ1-4, with 10 bases that match TRBD1. J was trimmed by 6 bases and V by 1 base; bases with no gene match: 2. Germline assignment: CDR1 SGHAT and CDR2 FQNNGV. This CDR3 contains 15 residues. The CDR3 DNA reads TGTGCCAGCAGCTTAGCCGGGACAGGGGATGAAAAACTGTTTTTT. This sequence encodes CASSLAGTGDEKLFF.

This rearrangement joins TRBV24-1 to TRBJ2-3, with D possibly matching TRBD2 (6 bases). Trimming took 6 bases from V and 0 from J, leaving 18 bases between them. Germline assignment: CDR1 KGHDR and CDR2 SFDVKD. The CDR3 has 17 residues. Here the CDR3 DNA reads TGTGCCACCAGTTCCTCCAGGGAGGCATTTAGCACAGATACGCAGTATTTT. Encoded protein: CATSSSREAFSTDTQYF.